The entry that follows covers one TCR beta chain sequence. Its antigen is unknown. This sample was taken from a study of neurological immune-mediated disorders. Study-wide results and limits: TCR clonal expansion peaked in HTLV-1-associated myelopathy patients and was lowest in multiple sclerosis patients.

5'RACE employing 10-nucleotide random UMIs yielded the cDNA. In TCRdb, the 5' RACE reads were re-called with MiXCR into one record per CDR3 protein. The sample records approximately 45,000 distinct CDR3 sequences, over 9.5% being singletons. The CDR3 spans 15 residues. The junction had 10 bases not matched to a gene; V was cut back by 6 bases and J by 2 bases. Germline V lookup: CDR1 SGHAT, CDR2 FQNNGV. Individuals who volunteered at a blood bank located in Maryland, USA, made up the group of healthy controls. This clonotype originated in a female donor in good health. This rearrangement joins TRBV11-2 to TRBJ2-7; 7 positions match TRBD2. Specimen: PBMCs. For the CDR3, the DNA is TGTGCCAGCAGACTGGGAATAGCGGGCCCCTACGAGCAGTACTTC. Its protein is CASRLGIAGPYEQYF. Drawing the rest from reference TRBV11-2 and TRBJ2-7, the complete variable domain is EAGVAQSPRYKIIEKRQSVAFWCNPISGHATLYWYQQILGQGPKLLIQFQNNGVVDDSQLPKDRFSAERLKGVDSTLKIQPAKLEDSAVYLCASRLGIAGPYEQYFGPGTRLTVT.